A single sample gave rise to the 9 T cell receptor beta chains below, sequenced in a study of cytomegalovirus exposure and HLA in healthy donors (dated by TCRdb to between 2016 and 2019). Library method: the immunoSEQ multiplex PCR assay. The multiplex PCR relied on a mix of 60 forward primers for TCR Vbeta segments and 13 reverse primers for TCR Jbeta segments. Not all clones reach the TCRdb copy of this immuneACCESS table, which keeps in-frame sequences only. Checked studies attribute under half of the gap to unresolved V genes and leave the rest unexplained. The sample profile shows roughly 230,000 clones; around nine tenths of them were found once. Of the sample, 1.7% falls within the top ten clones. Sequenced input: PBMCs. The receptor source for this set is a girl aged 2-10 years in good health and CMV-seronegative.

In its sample, this clone was seen once. Here the CDR3 reads CASWGVNTEAFF. DNA for the CDR3: TGTGCCAGTTGGGGGGTTAACACTGAAGCTTTCTTT. This chain links TRBV27 with TRBJ1-1; D is perhaps TRBD1 (5 bases). This CDR3 has 12 amino acids. Trimming pared 9 bases from V and 2 bases from J, leaving 10 bases between. Germline assignment: CDR1 MNHEY and CDR2 SMNVEV (reference sequence).

This chain links TRBV6-1 with TRBJ2-7; D is uncertain. This CDR3 contains 15 residues. Germline loops: CDR1 MNHNS, CDR2 SASEGT. V was trimmed by 1 base and J by 1 base, leaving 11 bases between them. The CDR3 spells CASSEGWQASYEQYF. As DNA, the CDR3 is TGTGCCAGCAGTGAAGGATGGCAGGCGTCCTACGAGCAGTACTTC.

The chain joins TRBV29-1 to TRBJ1-1; TRBD1 matches at 10 bases. J gave up 6 bases and V 7 bases, and 5 bases lay outside the gene matches. The CDR3 runs to 12 residues. Germline-derived CDR1 and CDR2 are SQVTM and ANQGSEA. CDR3 sequence: CSAGTGAAEAFF. In DNA form, the CDR3 reads TGCAGCGCTGGGACAGGGGCCGCTGAAGCTTTCTTT. The entire variable domain, with the rest obtained from reference TRBV29-1 and TRBJ1-1, is as follows: SAVISQKPSRDICQRGTSLTIQCQVDSQVTMMFWYRQQPGQSLTLIATANQGSEATYESGFVIDKFPISRPNLTFSTLTVSNMSPEDSSIYLCSAGTGAAEAFFGQGTRLTVV.

The chain links TRBV15 to TRBJ1-1; weak D call: TRBD1 (5 bases). This CDR3 is built from 14 residues. CDR1 LNHNV and CDR2 YYDKDF come from the germline V gene (reference sequence). Trimming removed 0 bases at V and 5 bases at J, with 10 bases between. CDR3 nucleotide sequence: TGTGCCACCAGCAGAGATCCCGGGGGTACTGAAGCTTTCTTT. Its translation is CATSRDPGGTEAFF.

Points on this clone: One end of the junction is discordant with germline, which a read error may explain. The V and J genes are TRBV7-7 and TRBJ2-2, with 8 bases lining up with TRBD2. Per germline, CDR1 SSHAT and CDR2 FNYEAQ (reference sequence). This CDR3 spans 17 amino acids. CDR3 residues: CASSLDALAGYTGELFF. The CDR3 DNA sequence: TGTGCTAGCAGCTTAGATGCGCTAGCGGGCTACACCGGGGAGCTGTTTTTT.

The chain employs TRBV5-8 and TRBJ1-5, with no clear D. This CDR3 is 15 amino acids long. The V end lost 0 bases, the J end lost 6 bases, and 13 bases lay between the germline ends. Germline lookup yields CDR1 SGHTS and CDR2 YDEGEE. CDR3 DNA: TGTGCCAGCAGCTTGGTAACGCCGAACGGTCAGCCCCAGCATTTT. Encoded protein: CASSLVTPNGQPQHF.

V is TRBV2 and J is TRBJ2-5; D call uncertain. The V gene lost 4 bases and the J gene lost 6 bases, with 15 bases spanning the gap. The germline V gene has CDR1 SNHLY and CDR2 FYNNEI. This CDR3 region has 14 residues. The CDR3 nucleotides are TGTGCCAGCAGTGGCGGCCTCACCCCACAGACCCAGTACTTC. This gives the protein CASSGGLTPQTQYF.

This clone was counted once. V and J are TRBV11-2 and TRBJ2-4; perhaps TRBD2 as D (7 bases). The CDR3 consists of 13 residues. The germline gives CDR1 SGHAT, CDR2 FQNNGV. Trimming took off 1 base at V and 10 bases at J, with 11 bases between the two ends. As DNA, the CDR3 is TGTGCCAGCAGCTTAGTGGGGGGGCGGATTCAGTACTTC. Its protein is CASSLVGGRIQYF.

The CDR3 protein is CASSFSGGLATDTQYF. In DNA form, the CDR3 reads TGTGCCAGCAGTTTTAGCGGGGGCCTCGCCACAGATACGCAGTATTTT. The V gene is TRBV7-6, the J gene TRBJ2-3; the match to TRBD2 covers 9 bases. The CDR3 is 16 amino acids. Germline CDR1 SGHVS, CDR2 FNYEAQ. J gave up 2 bases and V 6 bases, and 9 bases lay outside the gene matches.